Below are 9 T cell receptor beta chains sequenced from a single sample in a study of Ad26.COV2.S vaccination and SARS-CoV-2 variants. Treatment here: some 19 received Ad26.COV2.S at low or high dose, single or two shots; 5 received placebo; per-sample allocation not given. Collection of the samples took place on day 63 after the first injection of vaccine or placebo. This table comes from immunoSEQ multiplex PCR, and its TCRdb copy is limited to in-frame clones, with some not included. This table has a few hundred thousand clones, 89% appearing once. The specimen comprised peripheral blood, sampled in a trial of Ad26.COV2.S vaccine versus placebo. The receptors come from a person between 18 and 60 years old who received the Ad26.COV2.S COVID-19 vaccine or a placebo.

In its sample, this clone was seen a few times. The chain has TRBV7-7 and TRBJ2-5; D is possibly TRBD1 (5 bases). Trimming took 0 bases from V and 4 from J, leaving 15 bases between them. CDR1 is SSHAT, CDR2 FNYEAQ, per germline (reference sequence). The CDR3 runs 16 residues. The CDR3 reads CASSLAPGLGRETQYF. CDR3 in DNA: TGTGCCAGCAGCTTAGCCCCAGGGTTGGGTCGAGAGACCCAGTACTTC.

V and J are TRBV7-2 and TRBJ2-2; D might be TRBD1 (5 bases). This CDR3 contains 14 residues. The germline V and J ends were trimmed by 6 bases and 1 base, with 9 bases remaining between them. Germline-derived CDR1 and CDR2 are SGHTA and FQGNSA. This chain's CDR3 is CASRSQGNTGELFF. Here the CDR3 DNA reads TGTGCCAGCAGAAGCCAGGGGAACACCGGGGAGCTGTTTTTT.

The chain employs TRBV5-1 and TRBJ2-7; 7 nucleotides align to TRBD2. CDR1 and CDR2 (germline): SGHRS, YFSETQ. The ends lost 4 bases at V and 5 bases at J; junction bases unmatched: 9. The CDR3 contains 14 residues. In DNA form, the CDR3 reads TGCGCCAGCAGCCCAGCGGGGAAAACGGACGAGCAGTACTTC. Translation gives CASSPAGKTDEQYF.

This clone was picked up one time. The chain uses TRBV6-6 and TRBJ2-1; D is perhaps TRBD2 (5 bases). Trimming took off 5 bases at V and 4 bases at J, with 18 bases between the two ends. CDR3 size: 16 residues. Germline V gene data show CDR1 as MNHNY and CDR2 as SVGAGI (reference sequence). CDR3 in DNA: TGTGCCAGCAGTCGAGGGAACTTGCGGGTGTACAATGAGCAGTTCTTC. As protein: CASSRGNLRVYNEQFF.

The chain is built from TRBV18 and TRBJ2-3; 10 bases align to TRBD1. The CDR3 extends over 17 amino acids. Germline-derived CDR1 and CDR2 are KGHSH and LQKENI. V gave up 1 base and J gave up 4 bases; unmatched junction bases: 8. The CDR3 nucleotides are TGTGCCAGCTCACCACTTACGGGACAGGGGCGTCCAGATACGCAGTATTTT. Translated, it gives CASSPLTGQGRPDTQYF. The complete variable domain, with remaining parts taken from reference TRBV18 and TRBJ2-3, reads NAGVMQNPRHLVRRRGQEARLRCSPMKGHSHVYWYRQLPEEGLKFMVYLQKENIIDESGMPKERFSAEFPKEGPSILRIQQVVRGDSAAYFCASSPLTGQGRPDTQYFGPGTRLTVL.

The chain is built from TRBV6-5 and TRBJ1-1, with 7 bases fitting TRBD1. Unmatched junction bases numbered 9, after V lost 9 bases and J lost 8 bases. Germline lookup yields CDR1 MNHEY and CDR2 SVGAGI. The length of the CDR3 is 12 residues. CDR3 bases: TGTGCCAGTGGGACAGTCTCATCAGAAGCTTTCTTT. Protein: CASGTVSSEAFF.

This chain connects TRBV5-1 to TRBJ2-7, with 8 bases aligning to TRBD1. There are 15 residues in the CDR3. Losses at the gene ends were 0 bases for V and 4 bases for J; bases not matched to a gene: 6. Germline V gene sequence: CDR1 SGHRS, CDR2 YFSETQ. The CDR3 DNA reads TGCGCCAGCAGCTTGGACCTGACAGGGGTGTACGAGCAGTACTTC. It is translated as CASSLDLTGVYEQYF. Drawing the rest from reference TRBV5-1 and TRBJ2-7, the complete variable domain is KAGVTQTPRYLIKTRGQQVTLSCSPISGHRSVSWYQQTPGQGLQFLFEYFSETQRNKGNFPGRFSGRQFSNSRSEMNVSTLELGDSALYLCASSLDLTGVYEQYFGPGTRLTVT.

The chain recombines TRBV27 with TRBJ2-5; unclear D gene. The CDR3 length is 13 residues. In germline, CDR1 is MNHEY, CDR2 SMNVEV (reference sequence). Trimming took off 2 bases at V and 2 bases at J, with 6 bases between the two ends. DNA for the CDR3: TGTGCCAGCAGTTTAGGGGTACAAGAGACCCAGTACTTC. This translates into CASSLGVQETQYF.

The chain joins TRBV6-2 or TRBV6-3 to TRBJ2-1; 7 bases map to TRBD2. Germline trimming cut 5 bases from V and 6 bases from J; bases unmatched to any gene: 13. CDR3 length: 16 residues. Germline V CDR1 and CDR2: MNHEY, SVGEGT. The CDR3 DNA is TGTGCCAGCAGTCAGGCCTTTGGCAGGGAGGGCAATGAGCAGTTCTTC. This gives the protein CASSQAFGREGNEQFF.